These T cell receptor beta chains were read from a single sample in a study of Ad26.COV2.S vaccination and SARS-CoV-2 variants. Repertoires were generated with immunoSEQ multiplex PCR, while TCRdb's copy carries only in-frame clones and drops some. The table has roughly 380,000 clones, around nine tenths seen once; the top ten hold 3.6%. This material consisted of peripheral blood, taken in a trial of Ad26.COV2.S vaccine versus placebo. All receptors come from a person aged 18-65 years who received the Ad26.COV2.S COVID-19 vaccine or a placebo. Both conserved end residues are part of each CDR3. The D gene is left open where the match is weak. Some rows mark clone size as missing; the rest say once, few, many or name a class of expanded clone.

v_call,j_call,clone_size,d_call,cdr3_nt,cdr3_aa
TRBV12-3/TRBV12-4,TRBJ1-1,-,-,TGTGCCAGCAGTTTTAGCGGCACTGAAGCTTTCTTT,CASSFSGTEAFF
TRBV7-2,TRBJ1-5,-,-,TGTGCCAGCAGCTTAGTTGGAGGCGAAGGTAATCAGCCCCAGCATTTT,CASSLVGGEGNQPQHF
TRBV28,TRBJ2-2,-,-,TGTGCCAGCAGTTCCGGGACAAGGAACACCGGGGAGCTGTTTTTT,CASSSGTRNTGELFF
TRBV7-2,TRBJ2-7,few,-,TGTGCCAGCAGCTTAGTTTCGGGTACCCCCCACTACGAGCAGTACTTC,CASSLVSGTPHYEQYF
TRBV6-2/TRBV6-3,TRBJ1-5,-,-,TGTGCCAGCAGTGCCTTACTAAGCCGGGGGTACAATCAGCCCCAGCATTTT,CASSALLSRGYNQPQHF
TRBV7-9,TRBJ1-4,-,-,TGTGCCAGCAGCTTAGTAGGAGATTTTAATGAAAAACTGTTTTTT,CASSLVGDFNEKLFF
TRBV2,TRBJ2-3,-,TRBD2,TGTGCCAGCAGTGAACGATATGGACTAGCCGACACAGATACGCAGTATTTT,CASSERYGLADTDTQYF
TRBV4-3,TRBJ1-1,-,-,TGCGCCAGCAGCCAAGGCGGGGGGATGACTGAAGCTTTCTTT,CASSQGGGMTEAFF
TRBV28,TRBJ1-3,-,-,TGTGCCAGCAGACCGGGCAGGGCATTCTCTGGAAACACCATATATTTT,CASRPGRAFSGNTIYF
TRBV3-1/TRBV3-2,TRBJ1-1,-,-,TGTGCCAGCAGCCCAGGGACATTCGGTTCTCGGGGAAACACTGAAGCTTTCTTT,CASSPGTFGSRGNTEAFF
TRBV28,TRBJ2-7,-,-,TGTGCCAGCGCCACACATCTCCACGAGCAGTACTTC,CASATHLHEQYF
TRBV4-1,TRBJ2-1,once,TRBD1,TGCGCCAGCAGCGGCATATGGACAGGGAGTCTCCATGAGCAGTTCTTC,CASSGIWTGSLHEQFF
TRBV19,TRBJ2-1,-,-,TGTGCCAGCCAAATCACTATCTCCTACAATGAGCAGTTCTTC,CASQITISYNEQFF
TRBV4-3,TRBJ1-4,-,TRBD1,TGCGCCAGCAGCCAAGATATAGGAGGGGGCGCTGTCGAAAAACTGTTTTTT,CASSQDIGGGAVEKLFF
TRBV7-3,TRBJ2-3,few,-,TGTGCCAGCAGCTTTCGGGGCACAGATACGCAGTATTTT,CASSFRGTDTQYF
TRBV14,TRBJ1-6,few,-,TGTGCCAGCAGCCAAGACAGGACTCCCGGTCGGCCCCTCCACTTT,CASSQDRTPGRPLHF
TRBV24-1,TRBJ1-1,-,TRBD1,TGTGCCACCAGAAATCTCAGGGGGCATCGGAACACTGAAGCTTTCTTT,CATRNLRGHRNTEAFF
TRBV7-9,TRBJ2-3,-,-,TGTGCCAGCAGCTTATGGGGACACGGGGGCCGCACAGATACGCAGTATTTT,CASSLWGHGGRTDTQYF
TRBV14,TRBJ2-1,-,-,TGTGCCAGCAGCCAAGATTGGAGGTCGGTATCCTACAATGAGCAGTTCTTC,CASSQDWRSVSYNEQFF
TRBV28,TRBJ1-6,few,TRBD1,TGTGCCAGCAGTCCAAGAGGACAGGCTCAGAATTCACCCCTCCACTTT,CASSPRGQAQNSPLHF
TRBV30,TRBJ2-1,-,-,TGTGCCTGGGGGGCAGGGTGGGCCCCTTCCTACAATGAGCAGTTCTTC,CAWGAGWAPSYNEQFF
TRBV5-1,TRBJ2-3,-,TRBD1,TGCGCCAGCAGCCCTGTGACAGGGGGCACAGATACGCAGTATTTT,CASSPVTGGTDTQYF
TRBV9,TRBJ2-3,-,-,TGTGCCAGCAACCTCCTGGGGGGAGCAGATACGCAGTATTTT,CASNLLGGADTQYF
TRBV7-2,TRBJ2-7,-,TRBD1,TGTGCCAGCAGCTGGACCAGGACAGGGGGTAACTACGAGCAGTACTTC,CASSWTRTGGNYEQYF
TRBV19,TRBJ2-5,-,-,TGTGCCAGTAGTATGGAGAAGACCCAGTACTTC,CASSMEKTQYF
TRBV7-2,TRBJ1-2,-,-,TGTGCCAGCAGCTTAGCGCAGGCAGGGGTGTATAACTATGGCTACACCTTC,CASSLAQAGVYNYGYTF
TRBV15,TRBJ2-7,few,TRBD1,TGTGCCACCAGCTATAGGACAGGAATGGCAACCTACGAGCAGTACTTC,CATSYRTGMATYEQYF
TRBV19,TRBJ1-2,-,TRBD1,TGTGCCAGTAGTGCCCGACAGGGGAACTATGGCTACACCTTC,CASSARQGNYGYTF
TRBV5-1,TRBJ1-1,-,TRBD1,TGCGCCAGCAGCTGGGGACAGGGGATGAACACTGAAGCTTTCTTT,CASSWGQGMNTEAFF
TRBV6-2/TRBV6-3,TRBJ2-5,-,-,TGTGCCAGCAGTTACGGGCCGCCCGAGACCCAGTACTTC,CASSYGPPETQYF
TRBV27,TRBJ2-3,-,-,TGTGCCAGCAGCCCTCTAGGGGGGGCCCGCACAGATACGCAGTATTTT,CASSPLGGARTDTQYF
TRBV10-3,TRBJ2-5,-,TRBD2,TGTGCCATCAGCGGGTCCCCGGGGGGGACCCAGTACTTC,CAISGSPGGTQYF
TRBV15,TRBJ1-5,-,-,TGTGCCACCAGCAGAGACCGGCAGGGGCCTGGTTGGGGCAATCAGCCCCAGCATTTT,CATSRDRQGPGWGNQPQHF
TRBV10-3,TRBJ2-3,many,-,TGTGCCATCAGTGAGGTCAGTAGCACAGATACGCAGTATTTT,CAISEVSSTDTQYF
TRBV13,TRBJ2-7,-,TRBD1,TGTGCCAGCAGCTCCCTTCACAGGGGGTCCTACGAGCAGTACTTC,CASSSLHRGSYEQYF
TRBV24-1,TRBJ1-6,-,-,TGTGCCACCACCTTCCTGAGGAGGACCTATAATTCACCCCTCCACTTT,CATTFLRRTYNSPLHF